Below are 20 T cell receptor beta chains sequenced from a single sample in a study of blood T cell repertoires in COVID-19. The method was immunoSEQ multiplex PCR; TCRdb's version includes in-frame clones alone and lacks a portion of them. The sample has 55,000 to 90,000 clones, 85% to 90% seen once. The specimen was peripheral blood. These receptors all come from a human donor in a cohort sampled during active COVID-19.

V usage is TRBV28 and J usage is TRBJ1-5; D is unresolved. This CDR3 comprises 14 residues. Germline CDR1 MDHEN, CDR2 SYDVKM. V was pared by 7 bases and J by 5 bases, with 15 bases between. Here the CDR3 DNA reads TGTGCCAGCACCGCATCCGTCGGGGATCAGCCCCAGCATTTT. Amino acid sequence: CASTASVGDQPQHF.

In this sample, this clone turned up once. The chain has TRBV6-6 and TRBJ2-7; no clear D. Germline-derived CDR1 and CDR2 are MNHNY and SVGAGI (reference sequence). Trimming took 5 bases from V and 4 from J, leaving 12 bases between them. The CDR3 runs to 13 residues. The CDR3 DNA is TGTGCCAGCAGTCCTATATTGATGTACGAGCAGTACGTC. It specifies CASSPILMYEQYV.

The gene calls are TRBV2 and TRBJ1-3; D gene ambiguous. V was pared by 4 bases and J by 1 base, with 8 bases between. The CDR3 is 14 residues long. CDR1 SNHLY and CDR2 FYNNEI come from the germline V gene. The CDR3 is CASSASRSGNTIYF. The DNA of the CDR3 is TGTGCCAGCAGTGCATCCAGGTCTGGAAACACCATATATTTT.

This chain connects TRBV5-1 to TRBJ1-3; 7 bases fit TRBD1. The trim removed 3 bases at V and 2 bases at J, leaving 2 bases unmatched. Germline V gene data show CDR1 as SGHRS and CDR2 as YFSETQ. The CDR3 loop spans 14 amino acids. CDR3 DNA: TGCGCCAGCAGCTCCGGACAGGCTGGAAACACCATATATTTT. The encoded protein is CASSSGQAGNTIYF.

The chain recombines TRBV24-1 with TRBJ2-7; 8 bases are a match to TRBD2. J gave up 5 bases and V 8 bases, and 13 bases lay outside the gene matches. Germline lookup yields CDR1 KGHDR and CDR2 SFDVKD. The length of the CDR3 is 15 residues. CDR3 amino acids: CATKTGRTSSDEQYF. Here the CDR3 DNA reads TGTGCCACCAAGACTGGTAGGACTAGCAGCGACGAGCAGTACTTC.

The table lists this clone with a count of one. The chain joins TRBV5-4 to TRBJ2-6, with 12 bases matching TRBD1. The J segment lost 3 bases and the V segment lost 4 bases, leaving 5 bases of the junction unmatched. This CDR3 is 17 amino acids long. CDR1 SGHNT and CDR2 YYREEE come from the germline V gene (reference sequence). The chain's CDR3 is CASSNRDRGLGANVLTF. CDR3 DNA sequence: TGTGCCAGCAGCAATCGGGACAGGGGGCTTGGGGCCAACGTCCTGACTTTC.

The rearrangement joins TRBV11-2 to TRBJ2-3, with 8 nucleotides matching TRBD1. Trimming cost V 4 bases and J 1 base; bases outside gene matches: 7. CDR1 SGHAT and CDR2 FQNNGV come from the germline V gene. The CDR3 loop spans 16 amino acids. CDR3 DNA sequence: TGTGCCAGCAGCTGGCGGACAGGGCGAGGCACAGATACGCAGTATTTT. It translates to CASSWRTGRGTDTQYF.

This rearrangement joins TRBV27 to TRBJ2-1; 10 nucleotides align to TRBD2. From germline, CDR1 is MNHEY and CDR2 SMNVEV (reference sequence). The CDR3 has 17 amino acids. Trimming took 2 bases from V and 1 from J; bases not matched to a gene: 5. Here the CDR3 reads CASSLGLAVVSYNEQFF. The CDR3 DNA sequence: TGTGCCAGCAGTTTAGGACTAGCGGTAGTGTCCTACAATGAGCAGTTCTTC.

The chain employs TRBV9 and TRBJ2-2; 7 positions agree with TRBD2. From germline, CDR1 is SGDLS and CDR2 YYNGEE. This CDR3 is built from 15 residues. With V trimmed by 0 bases and J by 5 bases, 4 bases remained unmatched. Here the CDR3 DNA reads TGTGCCAGCAGCGTAGGCCCAGCGGGAACCGGGGAGCTGTTTTTT. Protein product: CASSVGPAGTGELFF.

The chain is built from TRBV19 and TRBJ1-1, with 11 bases identical to TRBD1. The germline V gene encodes CDR1 LNHDA and CDR2 SQIVND (reference sequence). Trimming at V came to 3 bases and at J to 4 bases, leaving 4 bases not matched to a gene. The CDR3 spans 15 residues. In DNA, the CDR3 is TGTGCCAGTAGTATCGGACAGGGGGCAATCACTGAAGCTTTCTTT. This codes for CASSIGQGAITEAFF.

The chain uses TRBV3-1 (or the pseudogene TRBV3-2) and TRBJ2-1; 10 bases map to TRBD2. Germline trimming cut 4 bases from V and 6 bases from J; bases unmatched to any gene: 6. Germline V CDR1 and CDR2: LGHDT, YNNKEL (reference sequence). This CDR3 comprises 15 residues. The CDR3 sequence: CASSRAGGRGNEQFF. Written as DNA, the CDR3 is TGTGCCAGCAGCCGAGCGGGAGGGCGGGGCAATGAGCAGTTCTTC.

The chain employs TRBV24-1 and TRBJ2-5, with 9 bases identical to TRBD1. The germline V gene encodes CDR1 KGHDR and CDR2 SFDVKD. The CDR3 spans 14 residues. V was clipped by 11 bases and J by 0 bases; unmatched bases: 6. CDR3 loop: CAIGQGPYQETQYF. The CDR3 coding sequence is TGTGCCATCGGACAGGGGCCGTACCAAGAGACCCAGTACTTC.

The gene calls are TRBV25-1 and TRBJ2-1; TRBD2 agrees at 11 bases. V gave up 3 bases and J gave up 3 bases; unmatched junction bases: 4. CDR3 size: 16 residues. Germline CDR1 and CDR2: MGHDK and SYGVNS. The CDR3 DNA is TGTGCCAGCAGTGAGAGGGGACTAGCGGACTACAATGAGCAGTTCTTC. Translated: CASSERGLADYNEQFF.

The table lists this clone with a few counts. The V gene is TRBV11-2, the J gene TRBJ1-3; D is unresolved. Germline V gives CDR1 SGHAT, CDR2 FQNNGV. The germline V and J ends were trimmed by 5 bases and 0 bases, with 14 bases remaining between them. The CDR3 covers 16 residues. This CDR3 reads CASSPPRASSGNTIYF. CDR3 nucleotides: TGTGCCAGCAGCCCCCCTAGAGCCTCCTCTGGAAACACCATATATTTT.

The J gene is TRBJ1-4, the V gene TRBV2; no firm D call. Germline-derived CDR1 and CDR2 are SNHLY and FYNNEI. This CDR3 has 16 amino acids. V was trimmed by 7 bases and J by 0 bases, leaving 15 bases between them. For the CDR3, the DNA is TGTGCCAGCACCAGAGGAGTATACGCAACTAATGAAAAACTGTTTTTT. Translation gives CASTRGVYATNEKLFF.

The V gene is TRBV5-3, the J gene TRBJ2-1; 8 bases align to TRBD1. TRBV5-3 is labeled an ORF, and its function is uncertain. V shed 4 bases, J shed 0 bases, and the junction held 6 bases outside the gene matches. This CDR3 is built from 16 residues. The CDR3 protein is CARSRTGTGSYNEQFF. CDR3 DNA sequence: TGTGCCAGAAGCCGAACCGGGACAGGCTCCTACAATGAGCAGTTCTTC.

This clone was recorded a few times. The chain combines TRBV6-6 with TRBJ2-7; TRBD2 matches at 8 bases. CDR1 and CDR2 (germline): MNHNY, SVGAGI (reference sequence). CDR3 length: 14 amino acids. J gave up 2 bases and V 4 bases, and 4 bases lay outside the gene matches. The CDR3 loop is CASSSPTSAYEQYF. The CDR3 DNA reads TGTGCCAGCAGTTCTCCGACTAGCGCCTACGAGCAGTACTTC.

The gene calls are TRBV27 and TRBJ2-7; 8 nucleotides agree with TRBD2. J was trimmed by 5 bases and V by 6 bases; bases with no gene match: 12. Per the germline V gene, CDR1 is MNHEY and CDR2 is SMNVEV (reference sequence). The CDR3 contains 15 residues. CDR3 sequence reads: CASSRGGRDRNEQYF. The DNA of the CDR3 is TGTGCCAGCAGCCGGGGGGGGAGGGATCGAAACGAGCAGTACTTC.

The chain joins TRBV28 to TRBJ1-1; possible D gene TRBD1, 5 bases. The CDR3 is 15 amino acids. The germline V gene has CDR1 MDHEN and CDR2 SYDVKM. Trimming pared 1 base from V and 5 bases from J, leaving 14 bases between. The CDR3 DNA is TGTGCCAGCAGTTTATTCGGACCAGGGTTAACTGAAGCTTTCTTT. Protein: CASSLFGPGLTEAFF.

This chain connects TRBV7-2 to TRBJ2-1, with TRBD2 matching 10 bases. Germline V lookup: CDR1 SGHTA, CDR2 FQGNSA. With V trimmed by 1 base and J by 7 bases, 7 bases remained unmatched. The length of the CDR3 is 16 residues. As DNA, the CDR3 is TGTGCCAGCAGCTTAGAGGCTAGCGGGAGTACAAATGAGCAGTTCTTC. This sequence encodes CASSLEASGSTNEQFF.